This T cell receptor beta chain was sequenced during a study of CD8+ T cells in alopecia areata (dated 2018 in TCRdb). As for the study more broadly: Treated patients were enrolled in an open-label pilot trial of oral tofacitinib at 5 to 10 mg twice daily for moderate-to-severe alopecia areata. Patients received tofacitinib for 6 to 18 months and were then followed off drug for 6 months to check for delayed response and recurrence. The SALT score, which quantifies the percentage of affected scalp surface area, was used to measure disease severity in treated patients. The study used high-throughput TCRbeta sequencing to examine T cell clonal expansion in alopecia areata, in both the C3H/HeJ mouse model and human patients. Human TCRbeta sequencing covered scalp tissue and sorted CD4+ and CD8+ peripheral blood T cells from patchy and totalis/universalis alopecia areata patients and healthy controls. Biopsies were taken from tofacitinib-treated patients at baseline and at 4 and 24 weeks of treatment, and a later scalp biopsy was taken in several of the tofacitinib-treated patients. Scalp clonality was compared among normal scalp (n=4), patchy alopecia areata scalp (n=8), and alopecia totalis/universalis scalp (n=8). The RNA source kit depended on sample type: the PAXgene miRNA kit for fixed scalp, the miRNeasy kit for PBMCs, and the RNeasy kit for mouse skin. TCRbeta CDR3 regions were amplified by immunoSEQ multiplex PCR with 35 Vbeta forward and 13 Jbeta reverse primers. Findings and caveats that apply to the study as a whole: Unlike mouse skin, which is dominated by gammadelta T cells, normal human skin has resident alphabeta T cells that are also sequenced, and this complicates analysis of the scalp TCR repertoire. Tofacitinib significantly lowered scalp clonality and the number of expanded CD8+ clones among the top 100 scalp clones. During tofacitinib treatment, many expanded lesional clones remained in scalp and blood, and this persistence may partly explain relapse after treatment is stopped. Compared with normal scalp, lesional scalp, particularly in alopecia totalis/universalis, had higher clonality and more expanded CD8+ clones, which suggests antigenic drive. Shared TCR sequences between patients were less evident than in mice, which may be partly attributable to HLA diversity in the patient population. The treated cohort was small, with a single nonresponder, so links between baseline CD8+ expansion and response need larger studies.

Including cysteine and phenylalanine, the CDR3 has 14 amino acids. Only the CDR3 DNA stays, 42 bases, in frame from base 1. CDR1 and CDR2 are read off the germline V gene as SGHTA and FQGNSA. V ends up 0 bases short and J 8 bases short, with an unmatched junction base count of 4. The library came from the immunoSEQ multiplex PCR assay. RNA was extracted from all samples and reverse transcribed into cDNA, which served as template for TCR sequencing. First-strand cDNA was synthesized using SuperScript III with a 2:1 mix of oligo-dT and random hexamers. Amplification bias was assessed with a synthetic immune receptor repertoire, and residual bias was removed computationally. Under the source paper's analysis protocol: After raw reads were preprocessed to remove errors, the CDR3 was defined following IMGT conventions as running from the conserved cysteine to phenylalanine. To get clonality, Shannon entropy was normalized by log2 of the number of productive unique TCRs and the result was subtracted from 1. Whether scalp clones were CD4 or CD8 was inferred by matching scalp TCRbeta sequences against CD4 and CD8 repertoires sorted from blood. TCRdb holds this immuneACCESS table with in-frame rearrangements only. Some clones are missing; in checked studies, unresolved V genes explain under half, and the rest has no known cause. The DNA was the basis for D and trimming; V, J and clone size are from that table. The sample has about 160,000 clones on record, about three fifths of them singletons. The ten largest clonotypes hold about 0.94% of the sample.

The time point tag for this specimen amounts to: less than five weeks on oral tofacitinib. Explained via the paper, the treatment or condition label denotes: oral pan-JAK inhibitor, 5-10 mg twice daily. Lesional scalp punch biopsies and peripheral blood were obtained from alopecia areata patients. After PBMCs were isolated by density centrifugation and stained for CD3, CD4 and CD8, a FACSAria was used to sort CD4+ and CD8+ T cells. Regarding this clone: Its antigen is unknown. Per-base quality was not reported, and no clone a single base away is much larger than it.

The chain is made from TRBV7-2 and TRBJ1-2; 9 bases in the junction line up with TRBD1. This TCR was sampled from a human donor with alopecia areata. The sample was CD4+ T cells sorted from blood, taken at week 4, from a patient treated with tofacitinib. Read as DNA, the sequence is TGTGCCAGCAGCTTAGCACAGGGGGCGCGAGGCTACACCTTC. This gives the protein CASSLAQGARGYTF.